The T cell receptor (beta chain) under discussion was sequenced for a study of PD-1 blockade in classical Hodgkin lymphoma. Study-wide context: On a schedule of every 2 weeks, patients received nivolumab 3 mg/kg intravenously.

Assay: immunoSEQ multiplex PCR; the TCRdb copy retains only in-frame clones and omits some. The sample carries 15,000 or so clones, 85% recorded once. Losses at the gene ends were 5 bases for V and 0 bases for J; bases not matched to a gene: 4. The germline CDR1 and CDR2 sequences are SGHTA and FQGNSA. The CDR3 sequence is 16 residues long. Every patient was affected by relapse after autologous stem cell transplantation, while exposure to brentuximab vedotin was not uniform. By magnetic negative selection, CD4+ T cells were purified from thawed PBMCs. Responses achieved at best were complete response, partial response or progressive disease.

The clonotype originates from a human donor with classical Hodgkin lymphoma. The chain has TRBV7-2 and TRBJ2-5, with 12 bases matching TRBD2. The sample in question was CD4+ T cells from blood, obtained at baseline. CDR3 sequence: CASSRRTSGDQETQYF. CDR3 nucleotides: TGTGCCAGCAGCCGCAGGACTAGCGGGGACCAAGAGACCCAGTACTTC.